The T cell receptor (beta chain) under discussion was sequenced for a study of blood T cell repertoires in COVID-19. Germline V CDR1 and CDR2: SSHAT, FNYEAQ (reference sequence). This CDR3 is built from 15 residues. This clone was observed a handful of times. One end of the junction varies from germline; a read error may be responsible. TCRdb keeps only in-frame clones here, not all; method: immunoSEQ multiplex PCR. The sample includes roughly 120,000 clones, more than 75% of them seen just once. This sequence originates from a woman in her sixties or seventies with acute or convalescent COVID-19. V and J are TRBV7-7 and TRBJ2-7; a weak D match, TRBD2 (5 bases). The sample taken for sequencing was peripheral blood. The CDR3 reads CASSSGRAGDYEQYF. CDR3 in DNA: TGTGCTAGCAGCTCCGGACGCGCCGGGGACTACGAGCAGTACTTC.